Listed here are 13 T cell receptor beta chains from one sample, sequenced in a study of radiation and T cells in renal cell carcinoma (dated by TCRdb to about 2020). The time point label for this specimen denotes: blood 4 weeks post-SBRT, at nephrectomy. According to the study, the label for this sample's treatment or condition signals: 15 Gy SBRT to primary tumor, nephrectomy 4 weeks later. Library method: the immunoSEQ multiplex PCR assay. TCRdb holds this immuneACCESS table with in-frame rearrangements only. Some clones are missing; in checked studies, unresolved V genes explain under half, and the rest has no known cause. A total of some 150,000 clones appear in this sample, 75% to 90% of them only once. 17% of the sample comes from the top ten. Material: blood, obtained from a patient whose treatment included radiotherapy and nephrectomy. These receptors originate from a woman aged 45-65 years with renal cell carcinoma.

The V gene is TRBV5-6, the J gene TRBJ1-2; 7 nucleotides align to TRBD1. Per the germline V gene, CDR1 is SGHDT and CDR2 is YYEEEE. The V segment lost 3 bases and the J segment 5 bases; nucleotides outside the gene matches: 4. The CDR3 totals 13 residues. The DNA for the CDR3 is TGTGCCAGCAGCTCGGGACAGAATTATGGCTACACCTTC. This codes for CASSSGQNYGYTF.

The CDR3 loop reads CSVRGPGAGNTIYF. The CDR3 nucleotides read TGCAGCGTTCGAGGACCTGGGGCTGGAAACACCATATATTTT. The chain employs TRBV29-1 and TRBJ1-3, with D unresolved. CDR3 length: 14 amino acids. V was clipped by 5 bases and J by 2 bases, with 13 bases between them. Per the germline V gene, CDR1 is SQVTM and CDR2 is ANQGSEA.

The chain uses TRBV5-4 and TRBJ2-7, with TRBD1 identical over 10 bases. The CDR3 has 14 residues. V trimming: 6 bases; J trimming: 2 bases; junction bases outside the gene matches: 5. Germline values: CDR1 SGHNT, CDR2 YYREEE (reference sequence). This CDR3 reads CASTAGTGAYEQYF. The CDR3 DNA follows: TGTGCCAGCACCGCCGGGACAGGGGCCTACGAGCAGTACTTC. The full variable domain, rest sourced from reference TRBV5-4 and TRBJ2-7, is ETGVTQSPTHLIKTRGQQVTLRCSSQSGHNTVSWYQQALGQGPQFIFQYYREEENGRGNFPPRFSGLQFPNYSSELNVNALELDDSALYLCASTAGTGAYEQYFGPGTRLTVT.

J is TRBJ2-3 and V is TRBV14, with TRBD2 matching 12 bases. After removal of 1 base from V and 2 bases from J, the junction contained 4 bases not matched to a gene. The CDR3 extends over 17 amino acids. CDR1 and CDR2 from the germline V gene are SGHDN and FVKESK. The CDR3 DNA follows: TGTGCCAGCAGCCAAGCGACTAGCGGGAGATCCACAGATACGCAGTATTTT. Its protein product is CASSQATSGRSTDTQYF.

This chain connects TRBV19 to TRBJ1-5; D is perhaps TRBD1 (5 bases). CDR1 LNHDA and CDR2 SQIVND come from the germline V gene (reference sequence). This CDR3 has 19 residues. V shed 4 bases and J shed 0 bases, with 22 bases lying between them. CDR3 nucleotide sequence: TGTGCCAGTAGTAAGGGTTGGGACGGAAGAGGGAATAGCAATCAGCCCCAGCATTTT. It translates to CASSKGWDGRGNSNQPQHF.

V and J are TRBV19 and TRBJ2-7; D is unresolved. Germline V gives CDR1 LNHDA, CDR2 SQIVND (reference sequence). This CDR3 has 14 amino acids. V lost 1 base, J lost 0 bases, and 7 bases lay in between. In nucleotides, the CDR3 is TGTGCCAGTAGTATAGGTACAGTCTCCTACGAGCAGTACTTC. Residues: CASSIGTVSYEQYF.

The chain's CDR3 is CASSDGAMETQYF. In DNA form, the CDR3 reads TGTGCCAGCAGTGACGGGGCGATGGAGACCCAGTACTTC. This chain joins TRBV6-4 and TRBJ2-5; weak D call: TRBD1 (5 bases). V dropped 2 bases and J dropped 5 bases, with 9 bases sitting between them. From germline, CDR1 is MRHNA and CDR2 SNTAGT. The CDR3 totals 13 residues.

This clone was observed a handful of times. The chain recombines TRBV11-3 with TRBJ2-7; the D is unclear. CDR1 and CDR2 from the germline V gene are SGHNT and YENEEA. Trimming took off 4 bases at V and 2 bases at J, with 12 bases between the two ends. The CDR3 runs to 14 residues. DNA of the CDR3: TGTGCCAGCAGCTCATATGATAAACCCTACGAGCAGTACTTC. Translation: CASSSYDKPYEQYF.

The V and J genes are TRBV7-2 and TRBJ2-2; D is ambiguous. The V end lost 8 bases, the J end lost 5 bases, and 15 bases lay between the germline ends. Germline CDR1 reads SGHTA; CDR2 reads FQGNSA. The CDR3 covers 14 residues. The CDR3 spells CASLQEFRTGELFF. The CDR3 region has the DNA TGTGCCAGCCTCCAAGAATTTCGGACCGGGGAGCTGTTTTTT.

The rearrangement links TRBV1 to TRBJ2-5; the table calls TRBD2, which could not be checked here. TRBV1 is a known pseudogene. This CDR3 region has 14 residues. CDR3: CTRSSGGVQETQYF. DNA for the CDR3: TGCACCAGAAGTAGCGGGGGGGTGCAAGAGACCCAGTACTTC.

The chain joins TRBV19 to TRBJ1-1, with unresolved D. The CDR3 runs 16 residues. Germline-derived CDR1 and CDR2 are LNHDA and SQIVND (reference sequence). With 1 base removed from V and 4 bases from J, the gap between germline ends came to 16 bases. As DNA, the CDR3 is TGTGCCAGTAGTATAGCGGAGGGTTGGTTGGGCACTGAAGCTTTCTTT. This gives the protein CASSIAEGWLGTEAFF.

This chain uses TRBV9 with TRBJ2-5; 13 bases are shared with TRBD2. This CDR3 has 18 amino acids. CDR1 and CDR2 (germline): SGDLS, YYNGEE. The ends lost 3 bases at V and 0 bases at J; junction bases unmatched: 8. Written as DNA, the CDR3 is TGTGCCAGCAGCGGAGGTTGGACTAGCGGGGGCAACCAAGAGACCCAGTACTTC. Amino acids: CASSGGWTSGGNQETQYF.

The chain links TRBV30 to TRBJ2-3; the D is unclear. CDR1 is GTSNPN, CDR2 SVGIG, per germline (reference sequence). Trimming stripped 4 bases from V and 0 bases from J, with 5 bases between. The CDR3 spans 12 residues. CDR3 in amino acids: CAWKDSTDTQYF. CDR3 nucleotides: TGTGCCTGGAAGGATAGCACAGATACGCAGTATTTT.